A selection of T cell receptor beta chains follows, all from one sample in a study of T cells expressing NK-cell markers. TCRdb derives one entry per CDR3 protein from the 5' RACE reads, leaving out DNA. This sample's clone table lists about 160,000 distinct CDR3 sequences. The sample comprised blood T cells: a sorted CD56 or NKG2C T cell subset, CD4+ or CD8+ T cells, or bulk PBMC T cells (not recorded which). These receptors were collected from a woman between 18 and 75 years old in good health. Both conserved end residues are part of each CDR3. Each record gives: V gene, J gene, CDR3 length, CDR3 protein.

TRBV5-1,TRBJ2-1,17,CASRSAGLAGGQNEQFF
TRBV10-3,TRBJ2-1,17,CAISESYLRDWYNEQFF
TRBV7-3,TRBJ2-3,17,CASSSGSLGGRGDTQYF
TRBV12-3/TRBV12-4,TRBJ2-7,14,CASREGQGAYEQYF
TRBV29-1,TRBJ1-1,14,CSGTPGGPNTEAFF
TRBV5-1,TRBJ1-1,16,CASSPRQGLGYTEAFF
TRBV20-1,TRBJ2-7,16,CSARDKLAGFSYEQYF
TRBV15,TRBJ2-3,13,CATSLARADTQYF
TRBV7-6,TRBJ2-5,16,CASSPSGGMLVETQYF
TRBV2,TRBJ2-2,17,CASSRTSGRGGTGELFF
TRBV24-1,TRBJ2-5,13,CATSDSGGETQYF
TRBV20-1,TRBJ1-5,13,CSARDIADQPQHF
TRBV14,TRBJ2-1,17,CASSRTSGFSRDNEQFF
TRBV20-1,TRBJ2-3,15,CSARMAGRHTDTQYF
TRBV4-2,TRBJ2-3,17,CASSQDHTSGPSDTQYF
TRBV6-5,TRBJ2-7,12,CASLGPYYEQYF